A selection of T cell receptor beta chains follows, all from one sample in a study of blood T cell repertoires in COVID-19. The protocol was immunoSEQ multiplex PCR, while the TCRdb copy is restricted to in-frame clones and leaves out a portion. The sample lists 120,000 or so clones; 70% to 90% were seen once. Specimen: peripheral blood. The receptors were gathered from a man aged 65 to 85 who had recovered from COVID-19. The CDR3 runs from the conserved cysteine through the conserved F or W. Each record gives: clone size, V gene, CDR3 length, J gene, D gene, CDR3 protein, CDR3 DNA. D genes are given only for firm matches. The size entry is marked missing in some rows and otherwise reads once, few, many or a size class.

-	TRBV9	16	TRBJ1-3	-	CASSTTVSAQANTIYF	TGTGCCAGCAGCACGACAGTGTCGGCACAGGCAAACACCATATATTTT
-	TRBV18	16	TRBJ2-1	TRBD2	CASSPPASGDYNEQFF	TGTGCCAGCTCACCACCGGCTAGCGGGGATTACAATGAGCAGTTCTTC
-	TRBV9	13	TRBJ2-7	-	CASSQTGFGEQYF	TGTGCCAGCAGCCAAACAGGGTTTGGCGAGCAGTACTTC
-	TRBV20-1	12	TRBJ1-2	-	CSASIPGLGYTF	TGCAGTGCTAGTATCCCAGGGTTAGGCTACACCTTC
-	TRBV4-2	16	TRBJ1-4	-	CASSQGQTGGNEKLFF	TGTGCCAGCAGCCAAGGGCAGACAGGTGGAAATGAAAAACTGTTTTTT
-	TRBV21-1	14	TRBJ1-2	-	CASSRRAGDYGYTF	TGTGCCAGCAGCCGCCGCGCCGGTGACTATGGCTACACCTTC
-	TRBV9	15	TRBJ1-1	-	CASSVEPLLTSEAFF	TGTGCCAGCAGCGTAGAACCCTTGTTGACATCTGAAGCTTTCTTT
once	TRBV2	14	TRBJ1-1	TRBD1	CASSTSGGLTEAFF	TGTGCCAGCAGTACCTCAGGGGGGCTGACTGAAGCTTTCTTT
-	TRBV7-2	18	TRBJ2-4	-	CASSLRGNPNLAKNIQYF	TGTGCCAGCAGCTTAAGGGGGAACCCGAACCTAGCCAAAAACATTCAGTACTTC
-	TRBV12-3/TRBV12-4	13	TRBJ2-7	-	CASLRSGAYEQYF	TGTGCCAGCTTGCGGTCGGGGGCCTACGAGCAGTACTTC
once	TRBV9	12	TRBJ2-2	-	CASSVAGGELFF	TGTGCCAGCAGCGTAGCCGGCGGGGAGCTGTTTTTT
-	TRBV24-1	16	TRBJ1-1	TRBD1	CATSDPRQGANTEAFF	TGTGCCACCAGTGATCCTAGACAGGGGGCAAACACTGAAGCTTTCTTT
-	TRBV3-1/TRBV3-2	15	TRBJ2-4	TRBD2	CASGGLAGAKNIQYF	TGTGCCAGCGGCGGACTAGCGGGAGCCAAAAACATTCAGTACTTC
-	TRBV29-1	14	TRBJ2-2	-	CSVLSGGNTGELFF	TGCAGCGTTCTCAGCGGTGGGAACACCGGGGAGCTGTTTTTT
-	TRBV11-3	13	TRBJ2-7	-	CASSSGRSYEQYF	TGTGCCAGCAGCTCCGGGAGATCCTACGAGCAGTACTTC
-	TRBV5-4	15	TRBJ1-3	-	CASSLGLRSGNTIYF	TGTGCCAGCAGCTTGGGGCTCAGATCCGGAAACACCATATATTTT
-	TRBV4-2	17	TRBJ2-3	-	CASSQDNLERGGDTQYF	TGTGCCAGCAGCCAAGATAACCTAGAACGGGGTGGAGATACGCAGTATTTT
-	TRBV6-2/TRBV6-3	13	TRBJ2-5	-	CASSQARGGTQYF	TGTGCCAGCAGTCAAGCCCGAGGTGGGACCCAGTACTTC
-	TRBV28	14	TRBJ2-7	TRBD2	CASSLWAGGPSGDF	TGTGCCAGCAGTTTATGGGCGGGAGGGCCGAGCGGCGACTTC
-	TRBV24-1	18	TRBJ2-5	-	CATSDSGLPRPYQETQYF	TGTGCCACCAGTGATTCGGGACTCCCTCGCCCGTACCAAGAGACCCAGTACTTC
few	TRBV5-4	15	TRBJ2-7	TRBD2	CASSLPGTSINEQYF	TGTGCCAGCAGCCTTCCCGGGACTAGCATAAACGAGCAGTACTTC
once	TRBV15	14	TRBJ2-7	-	CATSRVHRESEQYF	TGTGCCACCAGCAGAGTGCACAGGGAATCCGAGCAGTACTTC
-	TRBV19	14	TRBJ1-4	-	CASSYALENEKLFF	TGTGCCAGTAGTTACGCGCTAGAGAATGAAAAACTGTTTTTT
-	TRBV7-2	13	TRBJ2-7	-	CASSLEARDEQYF	TGTGCCAGCAGCTTAGAAGCCAGGGACGAGCAGTACTTC
-	TRBV5-1	15	TRBJ2-5	TRBD1	CASSTQGARQETQYF	TGCGCCAGCAGCACGCAGGGGGCGCGACAAGAGACCCAGTACTTC
-	TRBV6-1	14	TRBJ2-3	-	CASSELGSTDTQYF	TGTGCCAGCAGTGAACTAGGATCCACAGATACGCAGTATTTT
few	TRBV3-1/TRBV3-2	16	TRBJ2-1	TRBD2	CASSRGLAGVYNEQFF	TGTGCCAGCAGCCGGGGCTTAGCGGGGGTATACAATGAGCAGTTCTTC
once	TRBV15	13	TRBJ2-7	-	CATSRDRVSEQYF	TGTGCCACCAGCAGAGATCGGGTCTCCGAGCAGTACTTC
-	TRBV3-1/TRBV3-2	12	TRBJ2-2	-	CASSQGGGELFF	TGTGCCAGCAGCCAAGGCGGCGGGGAGCTGTTTTTT
once	TRBV5-1	15	TRBJ2-2	TRBD2	CASSSTGGNTGELFF	TGCGCCAGCAGCTCTACGGGGGGTAACACCGGGGAGCTGTTTTTT
-	TRBV6-2/TRBV6-3	16	TRBJ2-5	TRBD2	CASTPGLAAYQETQYF	TGTGCCAGCACCCCCGGCCTAGCGGCGTACCAAGAGACCCAGTACTTC
-	TRBV19	13	TRBJ1-6	-	CASSPRFDSPLHF	TGTGCCAGTAGTCCACGGTTTGATTCACCCCTCCACTTT